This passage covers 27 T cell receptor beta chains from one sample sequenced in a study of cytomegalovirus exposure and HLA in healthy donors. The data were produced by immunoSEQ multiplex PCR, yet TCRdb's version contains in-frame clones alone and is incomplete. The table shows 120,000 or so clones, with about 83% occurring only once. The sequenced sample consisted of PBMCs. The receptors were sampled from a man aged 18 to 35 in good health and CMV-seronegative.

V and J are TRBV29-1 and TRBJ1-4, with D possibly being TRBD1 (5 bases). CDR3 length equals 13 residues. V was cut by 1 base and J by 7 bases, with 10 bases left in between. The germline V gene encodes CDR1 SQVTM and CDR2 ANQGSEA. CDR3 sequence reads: CSVEVFRGEKLFF. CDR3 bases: TGCAGCGTTGAAGTATTTAGGGGTGAAAAACTGTTTTTT.

As DNA, the CDR3 is TGTGCCAGCAGCCCTGATAGTGTTAGCAACAATGAGCAGTTCTTC. Protein product: CASSPDSVSNNEQFF. The V and J genes are TRBV5-8 and TRBJ2-1, with no clear D. V lost 4 bases and J lost 5, with 16 bases in between. The germline CDR1 and CDR2 sequences are SGHTS and YDEGEE. The CDR3 spans 15 residues.

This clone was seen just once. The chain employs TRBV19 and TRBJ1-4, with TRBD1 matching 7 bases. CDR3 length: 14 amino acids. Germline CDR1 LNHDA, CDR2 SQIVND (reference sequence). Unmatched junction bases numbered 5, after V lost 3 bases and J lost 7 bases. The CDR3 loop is CASSMGGQPEKLFF. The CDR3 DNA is TGTGCCAGTAGTATGGGGGGACAGCCTGAAAAACTGTTTTTT.

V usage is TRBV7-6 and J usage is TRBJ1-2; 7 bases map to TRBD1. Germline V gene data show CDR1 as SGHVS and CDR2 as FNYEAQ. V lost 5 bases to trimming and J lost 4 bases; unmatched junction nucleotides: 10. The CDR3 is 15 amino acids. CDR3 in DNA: TGTGCCAGCAGCGAAACGGGACAGAATATCTATGGCTACACCTTC. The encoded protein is CASSETGQNIYGYTF.

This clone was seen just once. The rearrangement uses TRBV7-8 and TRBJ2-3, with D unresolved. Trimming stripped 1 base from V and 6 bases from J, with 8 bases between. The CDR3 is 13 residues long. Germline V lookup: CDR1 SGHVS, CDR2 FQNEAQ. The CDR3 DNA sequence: TGTGCCAGCAGCTTAGAGGTCGGGGATACGCAGTATTTT. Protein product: CASSLEVGDTQYF. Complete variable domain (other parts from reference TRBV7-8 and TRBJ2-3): GAGVSQSPRYKVAKRGQDVALRCDPISGHVSLFWYQQALGQGPEFLTYFQNEAQLDKSGLPSDRFFAERPEGSVSTLKIQRTQQEDSAVYLCASSLEVGDTQYFGPGTRLTVL.

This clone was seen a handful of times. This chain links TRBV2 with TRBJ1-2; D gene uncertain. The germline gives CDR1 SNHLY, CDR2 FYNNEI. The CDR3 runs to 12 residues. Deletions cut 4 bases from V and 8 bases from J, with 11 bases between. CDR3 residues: CASSVVSGGYTF. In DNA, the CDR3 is TGTGCCAGCAGTGTGGTCAGCGGGGGCTACACCTTC.

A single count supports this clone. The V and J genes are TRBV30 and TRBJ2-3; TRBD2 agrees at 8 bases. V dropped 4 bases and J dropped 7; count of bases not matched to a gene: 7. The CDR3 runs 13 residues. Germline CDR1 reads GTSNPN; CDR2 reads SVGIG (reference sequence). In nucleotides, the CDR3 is TGTGCCTGGACCCGGGGGGGCGGTAATACGCAGTATTTT. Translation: CAWTRGGGNTQYF.

This chain's CDR3 is CASSVNSKPDQGEASYTF. CDR3 in DNA: TGTGCCAGCAGCGTAAATTCTAAACCCGACCAGGGGGAGGCGAGCTACACCTTC. J is TRBJ1-2 and V is TRBV9; 7 positions agree with TRBD1. The CDR3 covers 18 residues. V was clipped by 1 base and J by 9 bases; unmatched bases: 21. Germline values: CDR1 SGDLS, CDR2 YYNGEE. The variable domain in full, with the rest retrieved from reference TRBV9 and TRBJ1-2, is DSGVTQTPKHLITATGQRVTLRCSPRSGDLSVYWYQQSLDQGLQFLIQYYNGEERAKGNILERFSAQQFPDLHSELNLSSLELGDSALYFCASSVNSKPDQGEASYTFGSGTRLTVV.

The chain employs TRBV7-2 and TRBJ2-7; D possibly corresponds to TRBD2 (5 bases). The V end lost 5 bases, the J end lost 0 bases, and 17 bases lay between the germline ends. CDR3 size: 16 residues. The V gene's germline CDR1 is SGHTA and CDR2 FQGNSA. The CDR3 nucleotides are TGTGCCAGCAGCCGAGAGGGCGGGCCGAGCTCCTACGAGCAGTACTTC. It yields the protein CASSREGGPSSYEQYF.

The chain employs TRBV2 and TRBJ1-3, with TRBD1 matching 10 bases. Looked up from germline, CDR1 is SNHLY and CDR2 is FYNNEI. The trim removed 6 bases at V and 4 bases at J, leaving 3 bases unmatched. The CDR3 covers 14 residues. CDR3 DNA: TGTGCCAGCAGAGAGACAGGGGGCGGAAACACCATATATTTT. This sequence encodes CASRETGGGNTIYF.

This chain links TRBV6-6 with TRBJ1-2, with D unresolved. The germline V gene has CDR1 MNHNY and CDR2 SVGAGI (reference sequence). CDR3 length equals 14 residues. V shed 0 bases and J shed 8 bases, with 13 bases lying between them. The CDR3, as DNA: TGTGCCAGCAGTTACTCTCTCCGTACAGCCGGCTACACCTTC. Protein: CASSYSLRTAGYTF.

DNA for the CDR3: TGTGCCAGCAGTAACGCCCCGGGACAGGTTAGAGAGCAGTTCTTC. Translation gives CASSNAPGQVREQFF. The rearrangement joins TRBV6-5 to TRBJ2-1, with 8 bases identical to TRBD1. The J segment lost 10 bases and the V segment lost 5 bases, leaving 13 bases of the junction unmatched. The germline gives CDR1 MNHEY, CDR2 SVGAGI. The CDR3 totals 15 residues.

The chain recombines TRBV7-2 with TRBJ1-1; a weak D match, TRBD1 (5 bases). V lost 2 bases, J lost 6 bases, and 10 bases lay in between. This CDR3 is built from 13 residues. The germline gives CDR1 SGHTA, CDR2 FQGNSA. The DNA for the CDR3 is TGTGCCAGCAGCTTATCGGGGGAGCCTGAAGCTTTCTTT. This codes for CASSLSGEPEAFF.

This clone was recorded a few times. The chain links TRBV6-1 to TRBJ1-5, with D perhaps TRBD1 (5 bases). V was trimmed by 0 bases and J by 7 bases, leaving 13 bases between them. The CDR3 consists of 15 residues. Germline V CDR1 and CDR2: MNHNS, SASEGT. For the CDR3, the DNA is TGTGCCAGCAGTGAAGCGGGGGGGGTTTGGCAGCCCCAGCATTTT. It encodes CASSEAGGVWQPQHF.

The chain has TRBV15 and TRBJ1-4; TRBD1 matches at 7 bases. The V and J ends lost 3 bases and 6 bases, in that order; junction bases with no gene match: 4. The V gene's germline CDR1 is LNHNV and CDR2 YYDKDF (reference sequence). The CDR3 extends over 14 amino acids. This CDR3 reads CATSRRDSYEKLFF. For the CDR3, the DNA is TGTGCCACCAGCAGGCGGGACAGTTATGAAAAACTGTTTTTT.

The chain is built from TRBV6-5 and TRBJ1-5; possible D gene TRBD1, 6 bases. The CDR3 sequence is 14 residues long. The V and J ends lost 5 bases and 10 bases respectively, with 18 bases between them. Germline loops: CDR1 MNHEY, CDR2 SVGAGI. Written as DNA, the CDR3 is TGTGCCAGCAGTAAGGGGGTGGAATCCCTACCCCAGCATTTT. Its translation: CASSKGVESLPQHF.

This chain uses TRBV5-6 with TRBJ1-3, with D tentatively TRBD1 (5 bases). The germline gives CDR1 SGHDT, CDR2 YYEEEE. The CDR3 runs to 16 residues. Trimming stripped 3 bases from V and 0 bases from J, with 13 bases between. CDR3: CASSSNPGSSGNTIYF. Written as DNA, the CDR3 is TGTGCCAGCAGCTCGAATCCAGGGTCCTCTGGAAACACCATATATTTT.

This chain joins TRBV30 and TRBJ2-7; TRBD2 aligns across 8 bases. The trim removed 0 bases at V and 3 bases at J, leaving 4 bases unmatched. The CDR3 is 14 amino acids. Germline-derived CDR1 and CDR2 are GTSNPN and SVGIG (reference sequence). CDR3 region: CAWSVTSGHYEQYF. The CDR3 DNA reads TGTGCCTGGAGTGTCACTAGCGGACACTACGAGCAGTACTTC.

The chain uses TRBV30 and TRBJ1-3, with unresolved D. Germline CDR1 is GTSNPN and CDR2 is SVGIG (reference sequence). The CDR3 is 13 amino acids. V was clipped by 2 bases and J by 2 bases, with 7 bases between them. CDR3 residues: CAWSMGAGNTIYF. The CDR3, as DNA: TGTGCCTGGAGTATGGGAGCTGGAAACACCATATATTTT.

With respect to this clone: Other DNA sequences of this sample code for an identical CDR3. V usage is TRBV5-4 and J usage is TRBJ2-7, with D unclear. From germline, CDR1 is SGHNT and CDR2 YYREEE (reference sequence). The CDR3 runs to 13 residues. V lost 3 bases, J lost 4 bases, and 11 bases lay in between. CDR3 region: CASSSSAGYEQYF. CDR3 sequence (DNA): TGTGCCAGCAGCTCATCCGCCGGGTACGAGCAGTACTTC. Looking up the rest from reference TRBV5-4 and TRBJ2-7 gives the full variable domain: ETGVTQSPTHLIKTRGQQVTLRCSSQSGHNTVSWYQQALGQGPQFIFQYYREEENGRGNFPPRFSGLQFPNYSSELNVNALELDDSALYLCASSSSAGYEQYFGPGTRLTVT.

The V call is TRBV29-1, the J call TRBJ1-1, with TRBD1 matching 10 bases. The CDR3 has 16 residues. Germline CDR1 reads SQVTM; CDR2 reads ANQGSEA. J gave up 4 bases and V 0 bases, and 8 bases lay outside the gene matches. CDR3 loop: CSVEDATGGLGTEAFF. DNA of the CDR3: TGCAGCGTTGAAGATGCGACAGGGGGCTTGGGCACTGAAGCTTTCTTT.

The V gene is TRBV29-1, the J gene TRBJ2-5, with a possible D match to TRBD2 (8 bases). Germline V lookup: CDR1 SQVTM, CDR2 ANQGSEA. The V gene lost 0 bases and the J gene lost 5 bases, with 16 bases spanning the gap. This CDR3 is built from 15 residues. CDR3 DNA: TGCAGCGTTGAAGACGGGAGGGGGCAGGAGGAGACCCAGTACTTC. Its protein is CSVEDGRGQEETQYF.

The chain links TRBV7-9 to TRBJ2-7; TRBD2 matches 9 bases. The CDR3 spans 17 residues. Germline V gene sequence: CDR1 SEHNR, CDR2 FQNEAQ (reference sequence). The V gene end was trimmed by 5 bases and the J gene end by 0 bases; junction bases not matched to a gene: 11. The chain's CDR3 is CASSPLAGGGFSYEQYF. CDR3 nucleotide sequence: TGTGCCAGCAGCCCCCTGGCGGGAGGGGGCTTCTCCTACGAGCAGTACTTC.

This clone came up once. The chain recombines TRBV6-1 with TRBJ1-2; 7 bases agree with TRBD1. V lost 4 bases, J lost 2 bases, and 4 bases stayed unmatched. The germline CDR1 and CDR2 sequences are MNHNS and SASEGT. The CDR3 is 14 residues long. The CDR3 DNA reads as TGTGCCAGCAGTGTCAGGGACAGAAACTATGGCTACACCTTC. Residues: CASSVRDRNYGYTF.

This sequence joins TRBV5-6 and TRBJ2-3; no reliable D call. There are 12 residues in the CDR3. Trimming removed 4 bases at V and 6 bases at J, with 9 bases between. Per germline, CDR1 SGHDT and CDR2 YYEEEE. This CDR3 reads CASSLNKDTQYF. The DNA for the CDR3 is TGTGCCAGCAGCCTGAACAAGGATACGCAGTATTTT.

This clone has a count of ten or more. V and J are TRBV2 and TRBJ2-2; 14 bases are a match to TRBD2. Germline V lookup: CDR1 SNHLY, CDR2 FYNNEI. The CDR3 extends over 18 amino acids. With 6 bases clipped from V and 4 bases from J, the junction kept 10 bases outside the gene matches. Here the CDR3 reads CASRRLAGGPGGTGELFF. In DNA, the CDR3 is TGTGCCAGCAGGCGACTAGCGGGGGGGCCGGGAGGCACCGGGGAGCTGTTTTTT.

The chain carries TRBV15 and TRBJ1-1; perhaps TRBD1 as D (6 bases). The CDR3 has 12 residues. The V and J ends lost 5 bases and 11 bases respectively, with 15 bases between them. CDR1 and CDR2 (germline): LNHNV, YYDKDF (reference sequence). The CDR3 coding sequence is TGTGCCACCAGCCCAAGACAGGAGATGGCTTTCTTT. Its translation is CATSPRQEMAFF.